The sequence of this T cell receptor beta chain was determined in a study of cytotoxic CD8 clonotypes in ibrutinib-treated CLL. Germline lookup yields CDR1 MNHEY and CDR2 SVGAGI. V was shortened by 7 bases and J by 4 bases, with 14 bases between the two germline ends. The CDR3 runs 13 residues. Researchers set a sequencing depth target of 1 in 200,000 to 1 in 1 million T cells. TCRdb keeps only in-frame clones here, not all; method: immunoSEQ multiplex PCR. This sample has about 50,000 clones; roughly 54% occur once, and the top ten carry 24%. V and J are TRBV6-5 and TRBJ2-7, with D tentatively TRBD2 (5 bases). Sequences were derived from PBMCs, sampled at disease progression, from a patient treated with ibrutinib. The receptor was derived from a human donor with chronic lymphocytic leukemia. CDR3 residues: CASTTSRGYEQYF. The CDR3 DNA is TGTGCCAGCACCACGTCACGGGGTTACGAGCAGTACTTC.